This T cell receptor (beta chain) was documented in a study of shared clonotypes between healthy human individuals. In the case of this clone: Its antigen is as yet unknown. The same CDR3 arises from other DNA sequences in this sample as well.

This table comes from immunoSEQ multiplex PCR, and its TCRdb copy is limited to in-frame clones, with some not included. This sample has roughly 1.5 million clones; 95% to 99% occur once, and the top ten carry around 0.45%. Study findings and constraints: Researchers found naive subsets generally carried larger estimated richness than memory subsets.

The sequencing sample was made of naive CD4+ T cells sorted from blood. Subset reported: CD45RA+ positively selected. The sequence was obtained from a man younger than 40 in good health.

The CDR3 DNA is TGTGCCAGCAGCCGGGACAGGGCCTACGAGCAGTACTTC. Translating gives CASSRDRAYEQYF. The chain combines TRBV6-5 with TRBJ2-7, with TRBD1 matching 9 bases. The germline V gene encodes CDR1 MNHEY and CDR2 SVGAGI. This CDR3 has 13 residues. Trimming at V came to 6 bases and at J to 2 bases, leaving 2 bases not matched to a gene.